The 16 T cell receptor beta chains below come from one sample, sequenced in a study of T cell responses to AZD1222 COVID-19 vaccine. The repertoire was sequenced with immunoSEQ multiplex PCR; TCRdb's copy has only in-frame clones and lacks some. This sample has some 87,000 clones; 85% to 90% occur once, and the top ten carry 30% to 35%. This specimen consisted of peripheral blood, obtained on day 0 of AZD1222 vaccination. The receptors originated from an adult in good health.

V is TRBV5-1 and J is TRBJ1-1; TRBD1 aligns across 8 bases. J gave up 1 base and V 2 bases, and 10 bases lay outside the gene matches. Germline V gives CDR1 SGHRS, CDR2 YFSETQ. This CDR3 contains 17 residues. CDR3 DNA: TGCGCCAGCAGCTTCGGACCGCGGACAGGGAGGAACACTGAAGCTTTCTTT. Amino acid sequence: CASSFGPRTGRNTEAFF.

The V gene is TRBV14, the J gene TRBJ2-5, with 7 bases aligning to TRBD2. The CDR3 contains 16 residues. Trimming cost V 0 bases and J 5 bases; bases outside gene matches: 9. Germline loops: CDR1 SGHDN, CDR2 FVKESK. CDR3 DNA: TGTGCCAGCAGCCAAGATCGCCAGCGGGAAGGGGAGACCCAGTACTTC. Encoded protein: CASSQDRQREGETQYF.

V and J are TRBV27 and TRBJ2-1; a weak D match, TRBD2 (5 bases). CDR1 and CDR2 from the germline V gene are MNHEY and SMNVEV (reference sequence). CDR3 length: 13 residues. CDR3 nucleotide sequence: TGTGCGGCGCGGGCAGAGTCACATGGTGAGCAGTTCTTC. Translation: CAARAESHGEQFF.

This clone has just one count. The J gene is TRBJ1-1, the V gene TRBV28, with 7 bases lining up with TRBD1. The germline V gene encodes CDR1 MDHEN and CDR2 SYDVKM. V lost 7 bases to trimming and J lost 4 bases; unmatched junction nucleotides: 6. The CDR3 totals 13 residues. CDR3 protein: CASIRTGSTEAFF. CDR3 in DNA: TGTGCCAGCATCCGGACAGGCAGCACTGAAGCTTTCTTT.

CDR3 sequence: CASSSNRAKAYEQFF. The CDR3 DNA follows: TGTGCCAGCAGTTCTAACCGAGCTAAGGCTTATGAGCAGTTCTTC. V and J are TRBV27 and TRBJ2-1, with D unclear. This CDR3 spans 15 amino acids. The V gene's germline CDR1 is MNHEY and CDR2 SMNVEV (reference sequence). V gave up 4 bases and J gave up 8 bases, with 18 bases separating them.

The chain uses TRBV7-9 and TRBJ2-1; the match to TRBD2 covers 8 bases. Germline CDR1 reads SEHNR; CDR2 reads FQNEAQ (reference sequence). V dropped 1 base and J dropped 5; count of bases not matched to a gene: 13. CDR3 length: 18 amino acids. The CDR3 coding sequence is TGTGCCAGCAGCTTAGAGTACGGAACGGGAGGGCGTCACAATGAGCAGTTCTTC. Protein: CASSLEYGTGGRHNEQFF.

The count of this clone is one. The rearrangement links TRBV2 to TRBJ2-3, with 10 bases matching TRBD2. Germline V gives CDR1 SNHLY, CDR2 FYNNEI. V shed 6 bases and J 4 bases; nucleotides not matched to a gene: 4. The CDR3 sequence is 14 residues long. As DNA, the CDR3 is TGTGCCAGCAGGGCTAGCGGGAGCTCAGATACGCAGTATTTT. Its protein product is CASRASGSSDTQYF.

V usage is TRBV25-1 and J usage is TRBJ1-5, with 7 bases lining up with TRBD1. Germline trimming cut 2 bases from V and 4 bases from J; bases unmatched to any gene: 2. The length of the CDR3 is 14 residues. Germline V CDR1 and CDR2: MGHDK, SYGVNS. CDR3 sequence (DNA): TGTGCCAGCAGTGAAGACAGGGAAAATCAGCCCCAGCATTTT. Protein: CASSEDRENQPQHF.

The rearrangement joins TRBV6-6 to TRBJ2-3; 12 bases agree with TRBD2. CDR1 MNHNY and CDR2 SVGAGI come from the germline V gene (reference sequence). The V segment lost 6 bases and the J segment 4 bases; nucleotides outside the gene matches: 2. CDR3 length: 14 amino acids. The CDR3 protein is CASSRLAGADTQYF. Written as DNA, the CDR3 is TGTGCCAGCAGCAGACTAGCGGGAGCAGATACGCAGTATTTT.

This sequence joins TRBV27 and TRBJ1-4; D is possibly TRBD1 (6 bases). V dropped 6 bases and J dropped 0 bases, with 8 bases sitting between them. CDR1 is MNHEY, CDR2 SMNVEV, per germline (reference sequence). The CDR3 is 14 amino acids. The CDR3 sequence is CASRTGATNEKLFF. DNA of the CDR3: TGTGCCAGCAGGACAGGAGCAACTAATGAAAAACTGTTTTTT.

Only one count was recorded for this clone. This chain connects TRBV7-9 to TRBJ2-5; 9 nucleotides match TRBD1. The V segment lost 4 bases and the J segment 5 bases; nucleotides outside the gene matches: 8. CDR1 and CDR2 from the germline V gene are SEHNR and FQNEAQ (reference sequence). CDR3 size: 15 residues. CDR3 protein: CASSYSGTGLETQYF. The CDR3 DNA is TGTGCCAGCAGCTACTCCGGGACAGGGCTGGAGACCCAGTACTTC.

This clone was detected only once. Other DNA sequences within the sample encode an identical CDR3. The V gene is TRBV5-1, the J gene TRBJ1-1; D is unresolved. CDR3 size: 13 residues. CDR1 is SGHRS and CDR2 is YFSETQ in the germline V gene. V gave up 0 bases and J gave up 0 bases, with 3 bases separating them. CDR3 loop: CASSLGVNTEAFF. CDR3 in DNA: TGCGCCAGCAGCTTGGGTGTGAACACTGAAGCTTTCTTT.

The chain carries TRBV5-1 and TRBJ1-1, with TRBD1 matching 7 bases. CDR1 and CDR2 (germline): SGHRS, YFSETQ. CDR3 length: 14 residues. V was clipped by 0 bases and J by 10 bases; unmatched bases: 9. The CDR3 region is CASSLGGTAQTAFF. DNA for the CDR3: TGCGCCAGCAGCTTGGGCGGGACAGCCCAAACAGCTTTCTTT.

This chain uses TRBV4-2 with TRBJ2-2; 11 nucleotides align to TRBD1. The trim removed 1 base at V and 6 bases at J, leaving 4 bases unmatched. Germline loops: CDR1 LGHNA, CDR2 YNFKEQ. The CDR3 loop spans 16 amino acids. CDR3 in DNA: TGTGCCAGCAGCCAAGTCGGGGACAGGGGGGCCGGGGAGCTGTTTTTT. The encoded protein is CASSQVGDRGAGELFF.

The chain links TRBV6-5 to TRBJ2-7, with TRBD1 matching over 8 bases. From germline, CDR1 is MNHEY and CDR2 SVGAGI. CDR3 size: 14 residues. V shed 6 bases, J shed 5 bases, and the junction held 9 bases outside the gene matches. CDR3 residues: CASSHLDRDNEQYF. In DNA form, the CDR3 reads TGTGCCAGCAGCCACTTGGACAGGGACAACGAGCAGTACTTC.

V gene TRBV5-5 combines with J gene TRBJ1-1; unclear D gene. This CDR3 is 17 amino acids long. The germline gives CDR1 SGHKS, CDR2 YYEKEE (reference sequence). The ends were cut back, 2 bases at V and 6 bases at J, with 23 bases in the middle. In DNA form, the CDR3 reads TGTGCCAGCAGCTTCCAACCTGGCCTCGCCGGGAAGGCTGAAGCTTTCTTT. Translated: CASSFQPGLAGKAEAFF.